This T cell receptor beta chain was identified during a study of cytotoxic CD8 clonotypes in ibrutinib-treated CLL. Study background: Collecting the response samples happened after a median approximately twelve months of treatment, with a range of 6 to 36.

This CDR3 has 17 amino acids. J lost 3 bases, V lost 4 bases, and 9 bases had no gene match. The germline V gene encodes CDR1 LGHNA and CDR2 YSLEER. Points on this clone: Its antigen is still unknown.

Libraries were prepared by immunoSEQ multiplex PCR; TCRdb keeps only in-frame clonotypes and omits some of them. The table lists about 60,000 clones, 50% to 65% of them singletons. Whole-study results and caveats: Researchers report that baseline clonality outpaced age-matched healthy donors and tracked circulating CD8+ T-cell counts.

This TCR derives from a human donor with chronic lymphocytic leukemia. The chain has TRBV4-3 and TRBJ2-3, with 11 bases that match TRBD2. Sequenced material: PBMCs, taken at disease progression, from a patient treated with ibrutinib. CDR3 loop: CASSPTGTSGLTDTQYF. The CDR3 DNA sequence: TGCGCCAGCAGCCCGACCGGGACTAGCGGATTAACAGATACGCAGTATTTT.